These 8 T cell receptor beta chains were all obtained from the same sample, sequenced in a study of T cell responses to AZD1222 COVID-19 vaccine. Here immunoSEQ multiplex PCR was the method, and the copy in TCRdb shows in-frame clones only, minus some. The data show around 130,000 clones, around 90% seen once. Material: peripheral blood, obtained on day 0 of AZD1222 vaccination. These TCRs come from an adult in good health.

This rearrangement joins TRBV30 to TRBJ1-3; D uncertain. Germline V lookup: CDR1 GTSNPN, CDR2 SVGIG (reference sequence). V lost 1 base, J lost 8 bases, and 9 bases lay in between. This CDR3 has 12 residues. The CDR3 DNA is TGTGCCTGGAGTGGTTGGGCGGACACCATATATTTT. It codes for CAWSGWADTIYF. The full variable domain, with the rest looked up from reference TRBV30 and TRBJ1-3, is SQTIHQWPATLVQPVGSPLSLECTVEGTSNPNLYWYRQAAGRGLQLLFYSVGIGQISSEVPQNLSASRPQDRQFILSSKKLLLSDSGFYLCAWSGWADTIYFGEGSWLTVV.

V is TRBV27 and J is TRBJ1-6; no reliable D call. This CDR3 comprises 16 residues. The V end was cut by 5 bases, the J end by 0 bases, with 11 bases between. Looked up from germline, CDR1 is MNHEY and CDR2 is SMNVEV (reference sequence). CDR3 region: CASSLILSSYNSPLHF. The CDR3 DNA reads TGTGCCAGCAGTCTCATATTAAGCTCCTATAATTCACCCCTCCACTTT.

The chain recombines TRBV7-9 with TRBJ1-4; no firm D call. Looked up from germline, CDR1 is SEHNR and CDR2 is FQNEAQ (reference sequence). The CDR3 extends over 11 amino acids. V was shortened by 5 bases and J by 10 bases, with 8 bases between the two germline ends. In nucleotides, the CDR3 is TGTGCCAGCAGCCCCGCCGGAAAACTGTTTTTT. It translates to CASSPAGKLFF.

In this sample, this clone turned up once. The CDR3 loop reads CASSNRDRDTDTQYF. Here the CDR3 DNA reads TGTGCCAGCAGCAACCGGGACCGTGACACAGATACGCAGTATTTT. The chain recombines TRBV21-1 with TRBJ2-3. TRBV21-1 is tagged as a pseudogene. The CDR3 has 15 amino acids.

The chain is built from TRBV5-6 and TRBJ1-1; no firm D call. Germline CDR1 and CDR2: SGHDT and YYEEEE. The CDR3 has 14 amino acids. V was trimmed by 0 bases and J by 5 bases, leaving 11 bases between them. The CDR3 reads CASSLVGIGTEAFF. The CDR3 coding sequence is TGTGCCAGCAGCTTGGTGGGGATCGGGACTGAAGCTTTCTTT.

This clone was detected only once. Relative to the germline gene, one junction end is altered; a read error may explain this. The rearrangement uses TRBV7-7 and TRBJ2-5; D is perhaps TRBD1 or TRBD2 (5 bases each). CDR1 SSHAT and CDR2 FNYEAQ come from the germline V gene (reference sequence). CDR3 length equals 17 residues. CDR3 in amino acids: CASSLRGRGQGRETQYF. DNA of the CDR3: TGTGCTAGCAGCTTACGAGGGCGTGGGCAGGGTCGAGAGACCCAGTACTTC.

The V call is TRBV27, the J call TRBJ2-6; 7 bases align to TRBD1. The length of the CDR3 is 18 residues. After removal of 0 bases from V and 4 bases from J, the junction contained 9 bases not matched to a gene. CDR1 is MNHEY, CDR2 SMNVEV, per germline (reference sequence). The CDR3 DNA follows: TGTGCCAGCAGTTTATCCGGGACAGCCTGGGCGGGGGCCAACGTCCTGACTTTC. Translation: CASSLSGTAWAGANVLTF. The variable domain in full, with the rest retrieved from reference TRBV27 and TRBJ2-6, is EAQVTQNPRYLITVTGKKLTVTCSQNMNHEYMSWYRQDPGLGLRQIYYSMNVEVTDKGDVPEGYKVSRKEKRNFPLILESPSPNQTSLYFCASSLSGTAWAGANVLTFGAGSRLTVL.

This chain links TRBV5-1 with TRBJ2-7; D could derive from TRBD1 or TRBD2 (7 bases each). Per germline, CDR1 SGHRS and CDR2 YFSETQ. This CDR3 contains 14 residues. V shed 6 bases and J shed 7 bases, with 20 bases lying between them. The CDR3 bases are TGCGCCAGCACCTCCCAGGGGGGGAAGGGGGAGCAGTACTTC. Translation: CASTSQGGKGEQYF.